This T cell receptor beta chain was sequenced for a study of T cells in Graves' hyperthyroidism and ophthalmopathy. Researchers took RNA transcripts and amplified the TCR beta CDR3 regions from them. In the first-round RT-PCR of the TCR CDR3, the HTBI primer set was used. TCRdb ran MiXCR on the multiplex PCR reads and lists one entry per CDR3 protein. The table lists 500,000 to 650,000 distinct CDR3 sequences, just under 20% of them singletons. Findings of the study overall: With a median lead of about 6.9 months before onset, the model predicted ophthalmopathy.

Turning to this clonotype: Its antigen is not known.

The origin of this receptor is a man between 35 and 55 years old with Graves' ophthalmopathy. Sequenced input: blood.

For the CDR3, the DNA is TGTGCCAGTACCAGTATCAAAAACGCGAACACCGGGGAGCTGTTTTTT. It is translated as CASTSIKNANTGELFF. This chain uses TRBV19 with TRBJ2-2, with D uncertain. The CDR3 is made up of 16 amino acids. Looked up from germline, CDR1 is LNHDA and CDR2 is SQIVND (reference sequence). Between the trimmed V and J ends, which lost 7 bases and 0 bases, there was a span of 15 bases.